The present entry profiles one T cell receptor beta chain with its context. This sample was included in a study of blood T cell repertoires in COVID-19. Study-wide context: Nucleic acid was either cDNA or gDNA, and it came from T cells, B-cell-depleted T cells, or PBMCs.

The germline V gene encodes CDR1 KGHDR and CDR2 SFDVKD. The junction had 25 bases not matched to a gene; V was cut back by 2 bases and J by 7 bases. This CDR3 contains 21 residues. It was during active infection that Seattle patients were enrolled and then longitudinally followed. In the source study's methods: Researchers report that nucleated cell counts were estimated from reference gene primer amplification. The data were produced by immunoSEQ multiplex PCR, yet TCRdb's version contains in-frame clones alone and is incomplete. V, J and clone size reflect that table, while D and trimming were determined from the DNA. The sample lists about 250,000 clones, around 88% seen once, with 6% to 6.5% in the top ten.

The clonotype comes from a woman aged 30 to 39 with COVID-19, enrolled during active disease. The specimen was peripheral blood. This chain uses TRBV24-1 with TRBJ1-1, with 9 bases lining up with TRBD1. CDR3 amino acids: CATSDWAGTGFTTRERYEAFF. DNA of the CDR3: TGTGCCACCAGTGATTGGGCCGGGACAGGGTTTACTACCCGAGAAAGATATGAAGCTTTCTTT.